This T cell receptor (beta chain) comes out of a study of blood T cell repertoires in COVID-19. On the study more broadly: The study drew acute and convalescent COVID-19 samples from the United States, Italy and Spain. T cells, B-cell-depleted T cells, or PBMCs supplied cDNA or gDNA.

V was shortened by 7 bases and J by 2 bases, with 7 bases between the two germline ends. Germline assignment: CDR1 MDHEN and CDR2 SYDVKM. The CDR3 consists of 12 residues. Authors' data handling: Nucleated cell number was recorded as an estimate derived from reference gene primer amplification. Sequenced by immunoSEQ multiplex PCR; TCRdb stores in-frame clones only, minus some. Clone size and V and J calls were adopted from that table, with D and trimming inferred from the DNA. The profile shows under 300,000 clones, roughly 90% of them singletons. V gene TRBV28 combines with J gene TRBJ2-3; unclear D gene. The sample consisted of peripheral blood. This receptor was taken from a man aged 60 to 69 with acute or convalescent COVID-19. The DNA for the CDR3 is TGTGCCAGCAACGGTGCCACAGATACGCAGTATTTT. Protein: CASNGATDTQYF.